This T cell receptor (beta chain) was captured in a study of shared clonotypes between healthy human individuals. The donors, healthy adults who were HIV-negative, had experienced no recent acute infections or vaccinations. Study conclusions and caveats: Sharing of clonotypes among donors was expected to vary with sequencing depth. Donor scarcity curtailed the genetic and exposure-history diversity represented herein.

Unsorted PBMCs provided DNA that was sequenced on ten immunoSEQ deep assay plates. TCRdb's copy holds only in-frame clones and misses some; the assay was immunoSEQ multiplex PCR. The table records 450,000 to 500,000 clones, around 73% of them present only once. The CDR3 has 15 amino acids. Germline V gives CDR1 SGHAT, CDR2 FQNNGV. V shed 4 bases and J 5 bases; nucleotides not matched to a gene: 4. As regards this clone: The antigen is not known. Other DNA variants within this sample encode the same CDR3.

This sequence joins TRBV11-2 and TRBJ2-5; 13 bases align to TRBD2. This clonotype was obtained from a middle-aged woman in good health. Some clones in this sample may be carry-over from other donors' samples. The sample taken for sequencing was PBMCs. Here the CDR3 reads CASSSGLAGAETQYF. CDR3 sequence (DNA): TGTGCCAGCAGCTCCGGACTAGCGGGAGCGGAGACCCAGTACTTC.